This is a list of T cell receptor beta chains from one sample in a study of shared clonotypes between healthy human individuals. Profiling relied on immunoSEQ multiplex PCR, and the TCRdb table lists in-frame clones only, not all of them. The sample lists almost 700,000 clones, roughly 94% occurring once. The specimen was naive CD8+ T cells sorted from blood. These TCRs come from a young man in good health. Both conserved end residues are part of each CDR3. The D gene is left open where the match is weak. Expanded clones get a size class; other rows say once, few or many, or leave the size out.

>TRBJ2-7|TRBD2|NA|TRBV5-1
TGCGCCAGCAGCTTGTCCACTAGCGGGAGTTTCTACGAGCAGTACTTC
CASSLSTSGSFYEQYF
>TRBJ2-5|NA|NA|TRBV4-1
TGCGCCAGCAGCCAATTAAGAGGGTATGAGACCCAGTACTTC
CASSQLRGYETQYF
>TRBJ2-5|NA|NA|TRBV6-1
TGTGCCAGCTCCATTTACCAAGAGACCCAGTACTTC
CASSIYQETQYF
>TRBJ2-7|NA|NA|TRBV27
TGTGCCAGCAGTCCCCTGTATCCCAGATACGAGCAGTACTTC
CASSPLYPRYEQYF
>TRBJ2-7|NA|NA|TRBV28
TGTGCCAGCAGTCCCCAGGGGGGTCCCTACGAGCAGTACTTC
CASSPQGGPYEQYF
>TRBJ2-4|TRBD1|once|TRBV4-1
TGCGCCAGCGGGGACAGGGGCAAAAACATTCAGTACTTC
CASGDRGKNIQYF
>TRBJ2-5|NA|NA|TRBV30
TGTGCCTGGAGTACGCACCGTTACCAAGAGACCCAGTACTTC
CAWSTHRYQETQYF
>TRBJ2-5|NA|NA|TRBV11-2
TGTGCCAGCAGCTTATCAGGAGAGACCCAGTACTTC
CASSLSGETQYF
>TRBJ2-3|TRBD2|NA|TRBV5-4
TGTGCCAGCAGCTTCGGAGCGGGAGGGCCCACAGATACGCAGTATTTT
CASSFGAGGPTDTQYF
>TRBJ2-1|NA|once|TRBV30
TGTGCCTGGAATAAGGGAGAGAATGAGCAGTTCTTC
CAWNKGENEQFF
>TRBJ2-2|TRBD2|NA|TRBV14
TGTGCCAGCAGCCAAGAGGGGACTAGAGACACCGGGGAGCTGTTTTTT
CASSQEGTRDTGELFF
>TRBJ2-2|NA|NA|TRBV6-5
TGTGCCAGCAGTTACGCAGGGGGGTACACCGGGGAGCTGTTTTTT
CASSYAGGYTGELFF
>TRBJ2-1|TRBD2|NA|TRBV7-9
TGTGCCAGCAGCTCCACACTCGGGGACTACCGAAACTACAATGAGCAGTTCTTC
CASSSTLGDYRNYNEQFF
>TRBJ1-1|TRBD1|NA|TRBV28
TGTGCCAGCAGTTTGTACAGGGGATGGACTGAAGCTTTCTTT
CASSLYRGWTEAFF
>TRBJ2-1|NA|NA|TRBV2
TGTGCCAGCACCGAGCGGGATGAGCAGTTCTTC
CASTERDEQFF
>TRBJ2-7|TRBD2|NA|TRBV19
TGTGCCAGTAGCCTCTACGGGGGGGATCTGGGCTACGAGCAGTACTTC
CASSLYGGDLGYEQYF
>TRBJ2-1|NA|NA|TRBV4-1
TGCGCCAGCAGCCAAGTAGGGCTAGCTGTCTATGAGCAGTTCTTC
CASSQVGLAVYEQFF
>TRBJ1-3|TRBD1|NA|TRBV5-4
TGTGCCAGCAGCCTGCATGGGACAGGGTCTGGAAACACCATATATTTT
CASSLHGTGSGNTIYF
>TRBJ2-5|TRBD1|NA|TRBV15
TGTGCCTCCCGTACAGGGGCCCAAGAGACCCAGTACTTC
CASRTGAQETQYF
>TRBJ2-3|TRBD2|NA|TRBV7-7
TGTGCTAGCAGCTTGAGCGGGGGCACAGATACGCAGTATTTT
CASSLSGGTDTQYF
>TRBJ2-7|TRBD1|few|TRBV7-6
TGTGCCAGCAGCCCGACCGGGACAGGGAAACACGAGCAGTACTTC
CASSPTGTGKHEQYF
>TRBJ2-7|NA|NA|TRBV9
TGTGCCAGCAGCCCCAGCGTCCACGGCGGGGAAGAAAGCGAGCAGTACTTC
CASSPSVHGGEESEQYF
>TRBJ2-5|NA|NA|TRBV6-6
TGTGCCAGCAGTTACGGACAAGGCGGTCAAGAGACCCAGTACTTC
CASSYGQGGQETQYF
>TRBJ2-2|NA|NA|TRBV4-1
TGCGCCAGCAGCCCTATAAACACCGGGGAGCTGTTTTTT
CASSPINTGELFF
>TRBJ2-1|NA|NA|TRBV29-1
TGCAGCGCAACAGGACTGGCGCCATGGTCCTACAATGAGCAGTTCTTC
CSATGLAPWSYNEQFF
>TRBJ1-5|NA|NA|TRBV10-3
TGTGCCATCAGTGAGTCCATGGGACAGCCCCAGCATTTT
CAISESMGQPQHF
>TRBJ2-3|NA|NA|TRBV5-1
TGCGCCAGCAGCACCTTTACCGGTGCCTACACAGATACGCAGTATTTT
CASSTFTGAYTDTQYF
>TRBJ2-7|TRBD2|NA|TRBV28
TGTGCCAGCAGTTTGTCTAGTGGACTAGCGGGAGATAAGTCCTACGAGCAGTACTTC
CASSLSSGLAGDKSYEQYF
>TRBJ2-1|NA|NA|TRBV14
TGTGCCAGCAGCCAATGGTTAGAAGGCAATGAGCAGTTCTTC
CASSQWLEGNEQFF
>TRBJ2-1|TRBD2|NA|TRBV7-9
TGTGCCAGCAGCCCTAGGACTAGCGAGTCCTACAATGAGCAGTTCTTC
CASSPRTSESYNEQFF
>TRBJ2-1|TRBD2|NA|TRBV29-1
TGCAGCGTTGCCAGCGGGGGTCCCTACAATGAGCAGTTCTTC
CSVASGGPYNEQFF
>TRBJ2-7|TRBD2|NA|TRBV4-3
TGCGCCAGCAGCCAAGATCCCGCGGGAGGGCCGGGCGAGCAGTACTTC
CASSQDPAGGPGEQYF
>TRBJ2-2|NA|NA|TRBV7-6
TGTGCCAGCAGCCAGGGGGGCAGGGAGCTGTTTTTT
CASSQGGRELFF
>TRBJ2-3|TRBD1|few|TRBV9
TGTGCCAGCAGCATCCGAGATCCGGGACAGGGGTCAGATACGCAGTATTTT
CASSIRDPGQGSDTQYF
>TRBJ2-3|NA|once|TRBV27
TGTGCCAGCAGGCGAAACAGGGTAAACCCACTAGAGGATACGCAGTATTTT
CASRRNRVNPLEDTQYF
>TRBJ1-1|NA|once|TRBV6-1
TGTGCCAGCAGTGAAGTAGGGGGGCGTACTGAAGCTTTCTTT
CASSEVGGRTEAFF
>TRBJ1-1|TRBD1|NA|TRBV5-5
TGTGCCAGCAGCTGGACAGGGTGGACTGAAGCTTTCTTT
CASSWTGWTEAFF
>TRBJ1-5|NA|NA|TRBV30
TGTGCCTGGAGTGTGGGACAAGGGCGCCTTCAGCCCCAGCATTTT
CAWSVGQGRLQPQHF
>TRBJ2-3|NA|NA|TRBV6-5
TGTGCCAGCAGTAATAGTTATCGGCCAGATACGCAGTATTTT
CASSNSYRPDTQYF
>TRBJ1-2|NA|NA|TRBV10-3
TGTGCCATCAGTGACCGGGGACGGAGATCCTATGGCTACACCTTC
CAISDRGRRSYGYTF
>TRBJ1-5|NA|NA|TRBV4-1
TGCGCCAGCAGCCAAGTTCATGGGAATCAGCCCCAGCATTTT
CASSQVHGNQPQHF
>TRBJ2-7|NA|NA|TRBV4-1
TGCGCCAGCGGGACCTACGAGCAGTACTTC
CASGTYEQYF
>TRBJ1-5|TRBD1|NA|TRBV28
TGTGCCAGCAGTAGGGACAGGGGAACCTATAGCAATCAGCCCCAGCATTTT
CASSRDRGTYSNQPQHF
>TRBJ2-1|NA|NA|TRBV6-1
TGTGCCAGCAGTGAAATTCCAGGGGTCAACAATGAGCAGTTCTTC
CASSEIPGVNNEQFF
>TRBJ2-5|NA|NA|TRBV6-5
TGTGCCAGCAGTCAGCAGTCATGGGACGGGACCCAGTACTTC
CASSQQSWDGTQYF